This is a list of T cell receptor beta chains from one sample in a study of blood T cell repertoires in COVID-19. Only in-frame clones appear in the TCRdb table, and some are missing; sequencing was by immunoSEQ multiplex PCR. The repertoire holds around 250,000 clones, with about four fifths as singletons. The sequencing input was peripheral blood. Receptors were obtained from a woman under 30 with acute or convalescent COVID-19. Each CDR3 is given with its conserved first and last residue.

j_call,v_call,cdr3_aa
TRBJ2-7,TRBV30,CAWRPGSLYEQYF
TRBJ2-1,TRBV7-9,CASSHGTGLDNEQFF
TRBJ2-2,TRBV5-6,CASREGQGASPTGELFF
TRBJ1-6,TRBV5-4,CASSPDRTSYNSPLHF
TRBJ1-5,TRBV5-6,CASSLAAAGNQPQHF
TRBJ1-2,TRBV7-2,CASSPRIPGDGYTF
TRBJ1-1,TRBV6-6,CASTSPAQGNTEAFF
TRBJ1-2,TRBV5-1,CASSYEGSDYGYTF
TRBJ2-1,TRBV24-1,CATSDQGAGHEQFF
TRBJ2-7,TRBV7-2,CASSSGTGSFEQYF
TRBJ2-7,TRBV5-5,CASSSPGLAYEQYF
TRBJ1-2,TRBV7-9,CASSFYSYGYTF
TRBJ2-1,TRBV6-2/TRBV6-3,CASSYYKARDRKDEQFF
TRBJ1-6,TRBV2,CASRALKTGTSPLHF
TRBJ2-1,TRBV28,CASSLLGDRGNEQFF
TRBJ2-1,TRBV10-1,CASSSGSYNEQFF
TRBJ2-1,TRBV5-8,CASSPSSGTNNEQFF
TRBJ2-2,TRBV14,CASTSGEGPRELFF
TRBJ2-7,TRBV6-2/TRBV6-3,CASSYSAGQYF
TRBJ1-2,TRBV5-1,CASSPGTAYGYTF
TRBJ2-7,TRBV6-5,CASSYSAGAYEQYF
TRBJ2-3,TRBV9,CASSARPNRPDTQYF
TRBJ2-5,TRBV29-1,CSATVGLAGERGFPGTQYF
TRBJ2-1,TRBV5-6,CASSLVGTRGYEQFF
TRBJ2-7,TRBV4-1,CASSQDSSYFVYEQYF
TRBJ2-3,TRBV24-1,CATSDPGRGLDTQYF
TRBJ2-7,TRBV28,CASSLGASIYEQYF
TRBJ2-7,TRBV27,CASSSIRSSGTTMIPPYEQYF
TRBJ2-7,TRBV11-2,CASSRLLSTSSYEQYF
TRBJ2-3,TRBV6-5,CASSYHGQGAQYF
TRBJ2-2,TRBV7-9,CASSLNLRLVGTGELFF
TRBJ2-1,TRBV9,CASSAGQGFDEQFF
TRBJ1-2,TRBV6-1,CASSETGYGYTF
TRBJ1-3,TRBV6-5,CASSHTESSGNTIYF
TRBJ2-5,TRBV19,CASSLGLDQETQYF
TRBJ1-3,TRBV21-1,CASGATGISNTIYF
TRBJ2-7,TRBV5-1,CASSREPGQTSYEQYF
TRBJ2-7,TRBV5-1,CASSRDRDYEQYF
TRBJ2-2,TRBV6-5,CASSPGGLSGELFF
TRBJ2-7,TRBV18,CASSSGGLPYEQYF
TRBJ1-5,TRBV19,CASSTGTDQPQHF
TRBJ2-1,TRBV5-1,CASSAAGAGGSYNEQFF
TRBJ2-2,TRBV30,CAWSAGNRGELFF
TRBJ2-1,TRBV27,CASSPMSSYNEQFF
TRBJ2-7,TRBV20-1,CSATGSYEQYF
TRBJ2-5,TRBV18,CASSSGLGDQAQYF
TRBJ2-1,TRBV29-1,CSVEEVEGVTFF
TRBJ1-2,TRBV5-8,CASSSGTGAYYGYTF
TRBJ1-1,TRBV7-9,CASSLTGPNTEAFF
TRBJ2-1,TRBV11-2,CASSPGGTSLGEQFF
TRBJ2-5,TRBV6-1,CASSEIRVAQYF
TRBJ1-2,TRBV4-1,CASSQERRGNGYTF
TRBJ1-2,TRBV7-8,CASRGTGLLTYGYTF
TRBJ2-3,TRBV3-1/TRBV3-2,CASSRATRSGTDTQYF
TRBJ2-5,TRBV6-5,CASRAGTGGQETQYF
TRBJ2-3,TRBV6-2/TRBV6-3,CASSYSSGSTDTQYF
TRBJ2-7,TRBV7-2,CASSQIRGLAGAGEQYF
TRBJ2-1,TRBV7-9,CASSSDKTNEQFF
TRBJ1-6,TRBV28,CASGTLNNSPLHF
TRBJ1-6,TRBV3-1/TRBV3-2,CASRHQAWGTEGGSPLHF